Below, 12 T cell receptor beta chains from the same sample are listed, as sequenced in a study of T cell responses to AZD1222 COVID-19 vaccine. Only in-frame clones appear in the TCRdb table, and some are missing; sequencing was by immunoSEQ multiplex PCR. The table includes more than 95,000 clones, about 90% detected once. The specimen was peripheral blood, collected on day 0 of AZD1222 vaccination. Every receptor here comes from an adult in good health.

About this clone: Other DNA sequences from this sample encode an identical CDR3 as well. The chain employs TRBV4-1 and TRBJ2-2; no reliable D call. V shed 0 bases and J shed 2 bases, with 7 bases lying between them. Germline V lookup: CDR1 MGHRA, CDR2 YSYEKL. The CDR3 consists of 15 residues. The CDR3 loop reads CASSQEGGNTGELFF. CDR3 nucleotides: TGCGCCAGCAGCCAAGAAGGCGGTAACACCGGGGAGCTGTTTTTT.

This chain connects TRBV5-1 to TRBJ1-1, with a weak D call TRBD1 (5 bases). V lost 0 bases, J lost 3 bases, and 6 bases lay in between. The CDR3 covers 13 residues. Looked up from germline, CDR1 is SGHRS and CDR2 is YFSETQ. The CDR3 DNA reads TGCGCCAGCAGCTTGGGGGACCACACTGAAGCTTTCTTT. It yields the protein CASSLGDHTEAFF.

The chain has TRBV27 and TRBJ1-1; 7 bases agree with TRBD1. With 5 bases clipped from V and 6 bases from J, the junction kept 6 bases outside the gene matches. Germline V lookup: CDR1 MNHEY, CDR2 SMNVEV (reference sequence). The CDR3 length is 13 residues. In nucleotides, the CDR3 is TGTGCCAGCAGTATCTCCCAGGGGGCTGAAGCTTTCTTT. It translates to CASSISQGAEAFF.

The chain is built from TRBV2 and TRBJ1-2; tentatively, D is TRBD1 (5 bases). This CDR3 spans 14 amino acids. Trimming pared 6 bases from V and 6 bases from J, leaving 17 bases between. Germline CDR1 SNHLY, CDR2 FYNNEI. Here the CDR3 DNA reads TGTGCCAGCAGCCCTTGGGGGAGGCGGGATGGCTACACCTTC. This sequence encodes CASSPWGRRDGYTF.

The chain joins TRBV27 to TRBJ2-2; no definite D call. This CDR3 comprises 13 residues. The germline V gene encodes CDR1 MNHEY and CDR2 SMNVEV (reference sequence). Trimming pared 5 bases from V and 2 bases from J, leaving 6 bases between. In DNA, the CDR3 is TGTGCCAGCAGTCCGTATAACACCGGGGAGCTGTTTTTT. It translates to CASSPYNTGELFF.

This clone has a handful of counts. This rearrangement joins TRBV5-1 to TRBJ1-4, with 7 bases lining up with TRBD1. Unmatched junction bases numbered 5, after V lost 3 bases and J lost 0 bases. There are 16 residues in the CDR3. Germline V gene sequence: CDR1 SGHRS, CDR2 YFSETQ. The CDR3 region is CASSSTGTATNEKLFF. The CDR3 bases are TGCGCCAGCAGCTCGACCGGGACAGCAACTAATGAAAAACTGTTTTTT.

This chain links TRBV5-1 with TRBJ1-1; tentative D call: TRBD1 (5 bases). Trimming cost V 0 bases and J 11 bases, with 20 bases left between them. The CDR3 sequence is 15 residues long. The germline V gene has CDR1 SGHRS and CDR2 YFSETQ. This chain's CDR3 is CASSLAGTGDAGAFF. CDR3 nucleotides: TGCGCCAGCAGCTTGGCCGGGACGGGAGACGCAGGCGCTTTCTTT. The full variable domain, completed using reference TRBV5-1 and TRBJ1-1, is KAGVTQTPRYLIKTRGQQVTLSCSPISGHRSVSWYQQTPGQGLQFLFEYFSETQRNKGNFPGRFSGRQFSNSRSEMNVSTLELGDSALYLCASSLAGTGDAGAFFGQGTRLTVV.

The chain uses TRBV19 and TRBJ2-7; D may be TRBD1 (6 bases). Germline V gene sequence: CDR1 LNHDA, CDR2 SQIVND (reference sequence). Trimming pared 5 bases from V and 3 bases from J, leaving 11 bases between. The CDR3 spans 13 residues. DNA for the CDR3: TGTGCCAGTAGTCCGCGGACAGTCTACGAGCAGTACTTC. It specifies CASSPRTVYEQYF.

The CDR3 protein is CASSLTGQGLYNEKLFF. The CDR3 DNA follows: TGTGCCAGCAGCCTCACCGGACAGGGACTTTATAATGAAAAACTGTTTTTT. The gene calls are TRBV7-9 and TRBJ1-4; the match to TRBD1 covers 8 bases. CDR1 is SEHNR, CDR2 FQNEAQ, per germline (reference sequence). The V gene end was trimmed by 5 bases and the J gene end by 4 bases; junction bases not matched to a gene: 12. This CDR3 comprises 17 residues.

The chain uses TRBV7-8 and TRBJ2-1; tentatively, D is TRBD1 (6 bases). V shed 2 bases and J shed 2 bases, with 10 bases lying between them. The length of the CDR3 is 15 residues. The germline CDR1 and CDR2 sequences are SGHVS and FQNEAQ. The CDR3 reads CASSLQGSAYNEQFF. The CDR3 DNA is TGTGCCAGCAGCTTACAGGGGTCGGCCTACAATGAGCAGTTCTTC.

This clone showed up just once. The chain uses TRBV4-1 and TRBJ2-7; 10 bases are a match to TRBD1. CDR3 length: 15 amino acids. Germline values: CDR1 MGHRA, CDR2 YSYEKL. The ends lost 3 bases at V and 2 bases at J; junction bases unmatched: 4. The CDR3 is CASSHPGQGTYEQYF. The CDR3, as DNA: TGCGCCAGCAGCCATCCGGGACAGGGGACCTACGAGCAGTACTTC.

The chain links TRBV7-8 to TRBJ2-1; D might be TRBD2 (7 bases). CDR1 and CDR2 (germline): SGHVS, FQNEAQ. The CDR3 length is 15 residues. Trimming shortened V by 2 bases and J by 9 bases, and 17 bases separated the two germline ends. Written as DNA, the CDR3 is TGTGCCAGCAGCTTATCTGGGGGGGGGCTTGTTGAGCAGTTCTTC. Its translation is CASSLSGGGLVEQFF.